This T cell receptor beta chain originates from a study of cytomegalovirus exposure and HLA in healthy donors. 13 Jbeta primers and 60 Vbeta primers were used for the PCR. Sequenced by immunoSEQ multiplex PCR; TCRdb stores in-frame clones only, minus some. The sample has around 150,000 clones; more than 65% are singletons. Study-wide points: As confirmed in vitro, a few CMV-associated chains were specific for CMV antigens. Productive rates of about 87% or about 30% were seen for most TCR beta V segments in an earlier analysis.

There are a few counts of this clone. Its antigen is as yet unknown. Germline loops: CDR1 MNHNS, CDR2 SASEGT. CDR3 length: 15 residues. Trimming took 0 bases from V and 7 from J; bases not matched to a gene: 5. The gene calls are TRBV6-1 and TRBJ1-4, with 7 nucleotides matching TRBD1. This sequence was found in a man aged 18 to 30 in good health and CMV-seropositive. Specimen: PBMCs. CDR3 bases: TGTGCCAGCAGTGAAGCGGGACAGCGTTTTGAAAAACTGTTTTTT. It specifies CASSEAGQRFEKLFF.